The present T cell receptor beta chain was sequenced within a study of cytomegalovirus exposure and HLA in healthy donors. The wider study: There were about 85 million unique TCRs (from HLA-typed donors) in an early data release.

A word on this clone: Its antigen is unknown.

PCR primers comprised 60 Vbeta and 13 Jbeta primers. Using immunoSEQ multiplex PCR, the repertoire was profiled, and TCRdb retains in-frame clones only, with some absent. This table has over 150,000 clones, roughly 75% appearing once. Germline CDR1 is SGHAT and CDR2 is FQNNGV. J lost 2 bases, V lost 4 bases, and 3 bases had no gene match. The CDR3 contains 15 residues. Regarding the study as a whole: In a later analysis, a missense DCLRE1C variant was linked to TCR beta V- and J-gene trimming.

Sequenced material: PBMCs. The sequence was obtained from a man aged 25 to 45 in good health and CMV-seropositive. V and J are TRBV11-2 and TRBJ1-1; TRBD1 matches at 11 bases. The CDR3 bases are TGTGCCAGCAGCTGGGGGACAGGGGGAAACACTGAAGCTTTCTTT. This gives the protein CASSWGTGGNTEAFF.